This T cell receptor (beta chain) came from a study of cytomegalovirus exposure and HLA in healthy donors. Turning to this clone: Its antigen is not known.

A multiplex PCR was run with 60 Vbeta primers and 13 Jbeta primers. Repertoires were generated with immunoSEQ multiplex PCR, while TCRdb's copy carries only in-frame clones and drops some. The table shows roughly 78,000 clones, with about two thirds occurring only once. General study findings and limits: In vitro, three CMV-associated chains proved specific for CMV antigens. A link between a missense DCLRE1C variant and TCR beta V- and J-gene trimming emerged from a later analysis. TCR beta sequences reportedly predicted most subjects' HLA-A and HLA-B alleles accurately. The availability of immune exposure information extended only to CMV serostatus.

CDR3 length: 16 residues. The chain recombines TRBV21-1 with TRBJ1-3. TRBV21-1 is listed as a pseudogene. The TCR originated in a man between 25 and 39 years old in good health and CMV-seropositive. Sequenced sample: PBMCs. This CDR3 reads CASSIERASSGNTIYF. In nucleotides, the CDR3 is TGTGCCAGCAGCATTGAGAGGGCGTCCTCTGGAAACACCATATATTTT.